This TCR beta chain originates from a study of immune evolution from preneoplasia to lung adenocarcinoma. Resections took place in Japan or China from about 2014 to 2017. Premalignant or tumor cells were enriched by macro-dissection after pathologic assessment. General study findings and limits: Top clone frequencies peaked in normal lung, apparently declining through invasive adenocarcinoma. Later-stage lesions appeared to have more T cells, more diversity, less clonality.

Concerning this clone itself: Its antigen is unknown.

TCRdb keeps only in-frame clones here, not all; method: immunoSEQ multiplex PCR. Of 35,000 to 40,000 clones in the sample, roughly four fifths were seen once. The CDR3 spans 18 residues. Germline loops: CDR1 KGHSH, CDR2 LQKENI. Losses at the gene ends were 2 bases for V and 2 bases for J; bases not matched to a gene: 14. The clonotype comes from a person aged 55-75 years with lung adenocarcinoma. The sample taken for sequencing was FFPE invasive lung adenocarcinoma tissue. The rearrangement joins TRBV18 to TRBJ2-7, with 8 positions matching TRBD1. CDR3: CASSPGTFGTGGTYEQYF. Here the CDR3 DNA reads TGTGCCAGCTCACCAGGGACATTTGGGACAGGAGGAACCTACGAGCAGTACTTC.